Below are 27 T cell receptor beta chains sequenced from a single sample in a study of cytomegalovirus exposure and HLA in healthy donors. The PCR had 60 Vbeta and 13 Jbeta primers. Sequencing used immunoSEQ multiplex PCR; TCRdb keeps in-frame clones, though not all of them. The sample lists roughly 100,000 clones, approximately 11% seen once, with approximately 15% in the top ten. Sequencing was carried out using PBMCs. The source of these receptors is a man aged 35 to 55 in good health and CMV-seropositive.

The chain carries TRBV5-1 and TRBJ2-2; 9 nucleotides line up with TRBD1. Trimming removed 4 bases from V and 5 bases from J; junction bases left unmatched: 12. Germline assignment: CDR1 SGHRS and CDR2 YFSETQ. The CDR3 is made up of 17 amino acids. CDR3 DNA: TGCGCCAGCAGCCCCCGACAGGGGGAAATTCGGACCGGGGAGCTGTTTTTT. It yields the protein CASSPRQGEIRTGELFF.

This clone has more than one count but fewer than ten. The rearrangement joins TRBV14 to TRBJ1-1; 7 bases align to TRBD1. CDR1 is SGHDN, CDR2 FVKESK, per germline. V lost 4 bases and J lost 0; bases outside the gene matches: 5. The CDR3 covers 15 residues. The CDR3: CASSPRDSLNTEAFF. In DNA form, the CDR3 reads TGTGCCAGCAGCCCCCGGGACAGCCTGAACACTGAAGCTTTCTTT.

The J gene is TRBJ2-7, the V gene TRBV30; 7 nucleotides agree with TRBD1. The CDR3 is 13 residues long. J gave up 3 bases and V 2 bases, and 4 bases lay outside the gene matches. Per germline, CDR1 GTSNPN and CDR2 SVGIG (reference sequence). DNA for the CDR3: TGTGCCTGGAGTAAGGGACAGAACTACGAGCAGTACTTC. It specifies CAWSKGQNYEQYF.

This clone was detected a few times. The chain carries TRBV15 and TRBJ2-2; 11 bases fit TRBD1. The CDR3 runs to 16 residues. The germline V gene encodes CDR1 LNHNV and CDR2 YYDKDF (reference sequence). J lost 4 bases, V lost 4 bases, and 5 bases had no gene match. Written as DNA, the CDR3 is TGTGCCACCAGCATTAAGGGACAGGGGGTCACCGGGGAGCTGTTTTTT. Translated, it gives CATSIKGQGVTGELFF.

The CDR3 is CASSVGSGRSQETQYF. CDR3 in DNA: TGTGCCAGCAGCGTAGGAAGCGGGAGGTCCCAAGAGACCCAGTACTTC. This chain links TRBV9 with TRBJ2-5; 9 nucleotides align to TRBD2. The V and J ends lost 0 bases and 1 base, in that order; junction bases with no gene match: 4. CDR1 and CDR2 from the germline V gene are SGDLS and YYNGEE. The CDR3 is made up of 16 amino acids.

The J gene is TRBJ2-7, the V gene TRBV9, with TRBD2 matching over 7 bases. This CDR3 is 18 amino acids long. V dropped 0 bases and J dropped 3; count of bases not matched to a gene: 15. The germline V gene has CDR1 SGDLS and CDR2 YYNGEE. The CDR3: CASSVGLPSRGVIYEQYF. The CDR3 nucleotides read TGTGCCAGCAGCGTAGGTCTTCCTTCTCGGGGGGTGATCTACGAGCAGTACTTC.

This clone turned up a few times. This sequence joins TRBV11-3 and TRBJ2-1, with 7 positions matching TRBD2. The trim removed 1 base at V and 8 bases at J, leaving 2 bases unmatched. Germline V gene lookup returns CDR1 SGHNT and CDR2 YENEEA. The CDR3 runs 13 residues. The CDR3 protein is CASSLGREHEQFF. As DNA, the CDR3 is TGTGCCAGCAGCTTAGGGCGGGAGCATGAGCAGTTCTTC.

The chain couples TRBV11-2 to TRBJ2-6; 8 bases are a match to TRBD1. Germline lookup yields CDR1 SGHAT and CDR2 FQNNGV. V was clipped by 8 bases and J by 2 bases; unmatched bases: 11. The CDR3 is 17 residues long. Here the CDR3 DNA reads TGTGCCAGCCGGCGGGCAGGGGGCGCAACTGGGGCCAACGTCCTGACTTTC. It encodes CASRRAGGATGANVLTF.

This clone appeared once. The chain recombines TRBV19 with TRBJ1-5, with a weak D call TRBD1 (5 bases). V was cut by 1 base and J by 5 bases, with 15 bases left in between. This CDR3 spans 16 amino acids. Germline lookup yields CDR1 LNHDA and CDR2 SQIVND (reference sequence). The CDR3 coding sequence is TGTGCCAGTAGTATAGGGGGCGGCAGAGTAGATCAGCCCCAGCATTTT. It translates to CASSIGGGRVDQPQHF.

CDR3 in DNA: TGTGCCAGCAGCCCCAGGGTACTGGGCTATGGCTACACCTTC. This encodes CASSPRVLGYGYTF. The genes are TRBV11-2 and TRBJ1-2; weak D call: TRBD1 (5 bases). V was trimmed by 5 bases and J by 4 bases, leaving 14 bases between them. This CDR3 comprises 14 residues. Per the germline V gene, CDR1 is SGHAT and CDR2 is FQNNGV. Looking up the rest from reference TRBV11-2 and TRBJ1-2 gives the full variable domain: EAGVAQSPRYKIIEKRQSVAFWCNPISGHATLYWYQQILGQGPKLLIQFQNNGVVDDSQLPKDRFSAERLKGVDSTLKIQPAKLEDSAVYLCASSPRVLGYGYTFGSGTRLTVV.

J is TRBJ2-5 and V is TRBV5-6; TRBD2 aligns across 8 bases. Germline lookup yields CDR1 SGHDT and CDR2 YYEEEE. V was clipped by 6 bases and J by 2 bases; unmatched bases: 3. CDR3 length: 13 residues. The DNA for the CDR3 is TGTGCCAGCATCCGGGGGGGGCAAGAGACCCAGTACTTC. It codes for CASIRGGQETQYF.

This clone was counted between two and nine times. J is TRBJ1-5 and V is TRBV7-2; the D gene is possibly TRBD1 (5 bases). Germline CDR1 reads SGHTA; CDR2 reads FQGNSA. V lost 3 bases and J 1 base, leaving 10 bases between the germline ends. CDR3 length: 15 residues. DNA of the CDR3: TGTGCCAGCAGCTTGGATAGGGGCAGCAATCAGCCCCAGCATTTT. Its translation: CASSLDRGSNQPQHF.

This clone was observed a handful of times. DNA for the CDR3: TGTGCCAGCAGCGTAGCGGGTTTGAACACTGAAGCTTTCTTT. Its protein is CASSVAGLNTEAFF. The rearrangement uses TRBV9 and TRBJ1-1; D call uncertain. This CDR3 contains 14 residues. Germline V lookup: CDR1 SGDLS, CDR2 YYNGEE. Trimming left V 0 bases short and J 0 bases short, with 6 bases between.

There are a few counts of this clone. The V and J genes are TRBV6-6 and TRBJ2-3; D unresolved. Trimming stripped 6 bases from V and 3 bases from J, with 4 bases between. Germline-derived CDR1 and CDR2 are MNHNY and SVGAGI (reference sequence). The length of the CDR3 is 11 residues. CDR3 region: CASSLTDTQYF. The CDR3 coding sequence is TGTGCCAGCAGCTTAACAGATACGCAGTATTTT.

This clone was detected only a few times. This chain joins TRBV7-6 and TRBJ2-2; 8 bases map to TRBD1. The CDR3 spans 16 residues. Unmatched junction bases numbered 7, after V lost 1 base and J lost 6 bases. The germline CDR1 and CDR2 sequences are SGHVS and FNYEAQ. The CDR3 region is CASSLVGRGLAGELFF. The DNA for the CDR3 is TGTGCCAGCAGCTTAGTCGGCAGGGGGCTGGCCGGGGAGCTGTTTTTT.

This clone was seen only a few times. The V and J genes are TRBV20-1 and TRBJ1-1; D is undetermined. Trimming shortened V by 2 bases and J by 5 bases, and 6 bases separated the two germline ends. Germline-derived CDR1 and CDR2 are DFQATT and SNEGSKA (reference sequence). This CDR3 contains 11 residues. For the CDR3, the DNA is TGCAGTGCTAGAATCGGGACTGAAGCTTTCTTT. It translates to CSARIGTEAFF.

CDR3 protein: CASSDLGLEMFF. In nucleotides, the CDR3 is TGCGCCAGCAGTGACCTGGGACTAGAAATGTTCTTC. This chain links TRBV10-1 with TRBJ2-1, with 8 bases identical to TRBD2. The CDR3 covers 12 residues. Unmatched junction bases numbered 7, after V lost 3 bases and J lost 15 bases. Germline assignment: CDR1 WNHNN and CDR2 SYGVQD (reference sequence).

The rearrangement links TRBV4-1 to TRBJ2-7, with unresolved D. The germline V gene has CDR1 MGHRA and CDR2 YSYEKL. The CDR3 sequence is 14 residues long. V shed 1 base and J shed 1 base, with 8 bases lying between them. In nucleotides, the CDR3 is TGCGCCAGCAGCCAAGGTTTACAGTCCTACGAGCAGTACTTC. Translation: CASSQGLQSYEQYF.

This clone was counted a few times. The junction differs from germline at one of its ends, possibly a read error. V usage is TRBV7-7 and J usage is TRBJ1-4, with 7 positions matching TRBD1. In germline, CDR1 is SSHAT, CDR2 FNYEAQ (reference sequence). The CDR3 totals 15 residues. Here the CDR3 reads CASSLGRGIGEKLFF. CDR3 nucleotide sequence: TGTGCTAGCAGCTTAGGCAGGGGGATCGGTGAAAAACTGTTTTTT.

This clone was seen only a few times. The rearrangement joins TRBV7-2 to TRBJ2-5, with TRBD2 matching 8 bases. The CDR3 has 16 amino acids. Germline CDR1 is SGHTA and CDR2 is FQGNSA. Losses at the gene ends were 5 bases for V and 5 bases for J; bases not matched to a gene: 13. CDR3: CASSPGSGSFYETQYF. The CDR3 nucleotides read TGTGCCAGCAGCCCAGGCAGCGGGAGTTTCTATGAGACCCAGTACTTC.

This clone was seen only a few times. V gene TRBV6-1 combines with J gene TRBJ2-1; D gene ambiguous. V was pared by 7 bases and J by 4 bases, with 14 bases between. From germline, CDR1 is MNHNS and CDR2 SASEGT. The CDR3 extends over 14 amino acids. The CDR3 DNA reads as TGTGCCAGCACCGACTCAAGCCCTTACAATGAGCAGTTCTTC. Its translation: CASTDSSPYNEQFF.

The chain recombines TRBV5-1 with TRBJ2-1, with a possible D match to TRBD1 (5 bases). The CDR3 has 13 residues. Trimming took 5 bases from V and 4 from J, leaving 10 bases between them. Looked up from germline, CDR1 is SGHRS and CDR2 is YFSETQ. Here the CDR3 reads CASRTDSYNEQFF. CDR3 bases: TGCGCCAGCAGAACCGACAGTTACAATGAGCAGTTCTTC.

The rearrangement joins TRBV2 to TRBJ1-2, with 7 bases fitting TRBD1. V trimming: 6 bases; J trimming: 5 bases; junction bases outside the gene matches: 6. The CDR3 contains 13 residues. Germline V CDR1 and CDR2: SNHLY, FYNNEI. The DNA of the CDR3 is TGTGCCAGCAGCCTGACAGGGCCGTATGGCTACACCTTC. As protein: CASSLTGPYGYTF. Full variable domain (remainder filled in from reference TRBV2 and TRBJ1-2): EPEVTQTPSHQVTQMGQEVILRCVPISNHLYFYWYRQILGQKVEFLVSFYNNEISEKSEIFDDQFSVERPDGSNFTLKIRSTKLEDSAMYFCASSLTGPYGYTFGSGTRLTVV.

This clone was seen only a few times. This chain links TRBV19 with TRBJ2-7; 13 bases match TRBD2. V lost 6 bases, J lost 5 bases, and 7 bases stayed unmatched. This CDR3 is 15 amino acids long. The germline gives CDR1 LNHDA, CDR2 SQIVND (reference sequence). Here the CDR3 DNA reads TGTGCCAGTAGCACGGGACTAGCGGGATCCCACGAGCAGTACTTC. Its translation is CASSTGLAGSHEQYF.

The chain is built from TRBV29-1 and TRBJ1-2; TRBD1 is a possible D gene (6 bases). V was trimmed by 4 bases and J by 4 bases, leaving 10 bases between them. Germline values: CDR1 SQVTM, CDR2 ANQGSEA. The CDR3 covers 12 residues. The CDR3 DNA follows: TGCAGCGTTGGGGGGGGGCTCTATGGCTACACCTTC. This encodes CSVGGGLYGYTF.

This chain uses TRBV27 with TRBJ2-7, with TRBD1 matching 8 bases. The V segment lost 6 bases and the J segment 0 bases; nucleotides outside the gene matches: 4. Germline-derived CDR1 and CDR2 are MNHEY and SMNVEV (reference sequence). The CDR3 runs to 14 residues. This CDR3 is CASRPDRGSYEQYF. The CDR3 coding sequence is TGTGCCAGCAGACCTGACAGGGGCTCCTACGAGCAGTACTTC.

The chain couples TRBV2 to TRBJ2-7, with a weak D call TRBD2 (5 bases). The CDR3 is made up of 15 amino acids. The V end lost 6 bases, the J end lost 3 bases, and 18 bases lay between the germline ends. CDR1 SNHLY and CDR2 FYNNEI come from the germline V gene. The CDR3 sequence: CASRRAGAGNYEQYF. CDR3 nucleotides: TGTGCCAGCAGGCGGGCCGGCGCTGGGAACTACGAGCAGTACTTC.